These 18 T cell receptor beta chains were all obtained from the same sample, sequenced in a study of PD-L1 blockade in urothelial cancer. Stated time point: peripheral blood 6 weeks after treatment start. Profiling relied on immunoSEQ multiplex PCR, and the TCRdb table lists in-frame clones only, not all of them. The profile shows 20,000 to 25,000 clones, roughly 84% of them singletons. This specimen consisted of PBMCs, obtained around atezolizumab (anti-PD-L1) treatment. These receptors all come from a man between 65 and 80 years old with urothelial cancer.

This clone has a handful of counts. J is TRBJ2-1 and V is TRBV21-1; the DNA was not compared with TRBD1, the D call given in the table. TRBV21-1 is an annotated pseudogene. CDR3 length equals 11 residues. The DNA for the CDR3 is TGTGCCAGCAGCAGGGGGCTAGGGGCGTTCTTC. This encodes CASSRGLGAFF.

In DNA, the CDR3 is TGTGCCAGCAGTTACTGGGGGGGAGTGAACACTGAAGCTTTCTTT. Translated, it gives CASSYWGGVNTEAFF. The rearrangement joins TRBV6-5 to TRBJ1-1; tentative D call: TRBD1 (5 bases). The CDR3 spans 15 residues. CDR1 is MNHEY and CDR2 is SVGAGI in the germline V gene. V dropped 1 base and J dropped 0 bases, with 9 bases sitting between them.

The CDR3 reads CASSTTTEINYGYTF. CDR3 coding DNA: TGTGCCAGCAGCACGACGACGGAGATTAACTATGGCTACACCTTC. V and J are TRBV5-6 and TRBJ1-2; no definite D call. V dropped 4 bases and J dropped 1 base, with 14 bases sitting between them. Per the germline V gene, CDR1 is SGHDT and CDR2 is YYEEEE. CDR3 length: 15 amino acids.

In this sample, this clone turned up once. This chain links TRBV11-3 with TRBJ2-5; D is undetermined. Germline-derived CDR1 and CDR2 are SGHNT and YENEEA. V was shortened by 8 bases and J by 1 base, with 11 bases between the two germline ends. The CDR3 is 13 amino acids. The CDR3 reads CASAQQRQETQYF. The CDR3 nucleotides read TGTGCCAGCGCCCAGCAGCGCCAAGAGACCCAGTACTTC.

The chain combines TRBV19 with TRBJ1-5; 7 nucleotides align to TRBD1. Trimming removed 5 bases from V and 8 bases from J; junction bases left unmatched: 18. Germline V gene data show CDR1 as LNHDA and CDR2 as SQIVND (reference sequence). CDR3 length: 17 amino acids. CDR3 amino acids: CASSSTWGRQGHKPQHF. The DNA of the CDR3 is TGTGCCAGTAGTTCAACTTGGGGGAGACAGGGTCATAAGCCCCAGCATTTT.

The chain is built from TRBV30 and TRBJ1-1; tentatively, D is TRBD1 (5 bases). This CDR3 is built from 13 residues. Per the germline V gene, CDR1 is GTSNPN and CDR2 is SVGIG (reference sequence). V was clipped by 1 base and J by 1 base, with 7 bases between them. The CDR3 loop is CAWSGQGNTEAFF. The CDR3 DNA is TGTGCCTGGAGTGGGCAGGGGAACACTGAAGCTTTCTTT.

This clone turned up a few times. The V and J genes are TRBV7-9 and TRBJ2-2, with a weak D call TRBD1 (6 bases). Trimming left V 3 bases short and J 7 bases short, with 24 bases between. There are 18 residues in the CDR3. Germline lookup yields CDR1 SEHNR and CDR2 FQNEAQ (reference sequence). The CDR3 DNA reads TGTGCCAGCAGCTTCCCGCGATGGTGGGGGCAGGGGCGCGGGGAGCTGTTTTTT. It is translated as CASSFPRWWGQGRGELFF.

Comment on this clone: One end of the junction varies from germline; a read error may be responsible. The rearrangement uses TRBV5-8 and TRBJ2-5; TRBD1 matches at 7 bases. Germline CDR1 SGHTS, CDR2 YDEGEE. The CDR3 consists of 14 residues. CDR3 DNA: TGTGCCAGCAGCTCCAGAAGTCGGACAGGTGGTCTGAACTTC. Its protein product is CASSSRSRTGGLNF.

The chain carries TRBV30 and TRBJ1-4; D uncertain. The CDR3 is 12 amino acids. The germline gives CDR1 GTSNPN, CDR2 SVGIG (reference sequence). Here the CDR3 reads CVKEALDGKLFF. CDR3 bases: TGTGTCAAGGAGGCCCTCGACGGGAAACTGTTTTTT.

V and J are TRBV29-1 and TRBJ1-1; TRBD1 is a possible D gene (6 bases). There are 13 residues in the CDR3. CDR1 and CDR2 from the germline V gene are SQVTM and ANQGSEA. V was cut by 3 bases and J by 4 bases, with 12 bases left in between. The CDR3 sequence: CSVENRESTEAFF. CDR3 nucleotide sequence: TGCAGCGTTGAGAACAGGGAGTCCACTGAAGCTTTCTTT.

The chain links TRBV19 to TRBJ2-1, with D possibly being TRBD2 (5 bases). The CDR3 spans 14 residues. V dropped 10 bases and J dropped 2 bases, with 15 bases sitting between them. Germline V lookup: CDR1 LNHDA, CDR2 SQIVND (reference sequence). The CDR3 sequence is CATSKAGTYNEQFF. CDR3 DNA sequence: TGTGCCACCAGCAAGGCCGGGACCTACAATGAGCAGTTCTTC. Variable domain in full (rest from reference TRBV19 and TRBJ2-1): DGGITQSPKYLFRKEGQNVTLSCEQNLNHDAMYWYRQDPGQGLRLIYYSQIVNDFQKGDIAEGYSVSREKKESFPLTVTSAQKNPTAFYLCATSKAGTYNEQFFGPGTRLTVL.

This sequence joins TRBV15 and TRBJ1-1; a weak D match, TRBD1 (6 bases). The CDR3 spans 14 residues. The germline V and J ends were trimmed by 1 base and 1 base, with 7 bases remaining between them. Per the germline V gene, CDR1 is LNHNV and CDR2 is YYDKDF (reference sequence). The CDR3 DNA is TGTGCCACCAGCAGAGGACAGGCGAACACTGAAGCTTTCTTT. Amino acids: CATSRGQANTEAFF.

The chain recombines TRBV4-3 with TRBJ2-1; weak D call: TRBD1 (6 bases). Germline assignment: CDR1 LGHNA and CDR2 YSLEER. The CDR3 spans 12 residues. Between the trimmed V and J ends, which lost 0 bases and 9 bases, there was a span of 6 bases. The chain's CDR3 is CASSQEGGEQFF. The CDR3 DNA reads TGCGCCAGCAGCCAAGAAGGGGGTGAGCAGTTCTTC.

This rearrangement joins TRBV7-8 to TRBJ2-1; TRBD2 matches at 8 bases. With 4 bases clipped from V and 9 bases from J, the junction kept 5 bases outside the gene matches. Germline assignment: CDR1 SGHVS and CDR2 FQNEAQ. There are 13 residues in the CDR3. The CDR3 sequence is CASSSLGRGEQFF. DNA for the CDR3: TGTGCCAGCAGCTCCCTCGGGAGGGGTGAGCAGTTCTTC.

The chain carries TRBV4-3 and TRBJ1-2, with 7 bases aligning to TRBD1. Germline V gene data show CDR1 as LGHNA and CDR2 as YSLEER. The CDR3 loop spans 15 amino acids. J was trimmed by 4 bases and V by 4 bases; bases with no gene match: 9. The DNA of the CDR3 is TGCGCCAGCAGCCCCGGGACAGCGAAATCCTATGGCTACACCTTC. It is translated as CASSPGTAKSYGYTF.

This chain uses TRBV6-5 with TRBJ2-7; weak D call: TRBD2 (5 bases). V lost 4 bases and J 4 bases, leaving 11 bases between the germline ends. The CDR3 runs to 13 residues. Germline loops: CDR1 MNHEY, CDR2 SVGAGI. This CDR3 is CASSSLSEYEQYF. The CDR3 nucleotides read TGTGCCAGCAGTTCCCTTAGCGAGTACGAGCAGTACTTC.

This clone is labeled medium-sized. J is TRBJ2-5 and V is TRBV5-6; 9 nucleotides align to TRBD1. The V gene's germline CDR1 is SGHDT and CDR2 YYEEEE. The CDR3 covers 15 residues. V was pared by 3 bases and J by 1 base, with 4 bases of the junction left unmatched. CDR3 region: CASSWGQGPQETQYF. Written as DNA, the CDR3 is TGTGCCAGCAGCTGGGGACAGGGACCCCAAGAGACCCAGTACTTC.

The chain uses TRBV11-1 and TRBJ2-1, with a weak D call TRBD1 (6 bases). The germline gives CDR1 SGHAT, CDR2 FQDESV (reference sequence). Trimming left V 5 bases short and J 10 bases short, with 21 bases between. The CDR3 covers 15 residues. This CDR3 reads CASSPSTGQFLEQFF. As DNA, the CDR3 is TGTGCCAGCAGCCCCTCGACAGGCCAGTTCTTGGAGCAGTTCTTC.